The entry below gives a single T cell receptor beta chain sequence along with its context. Its specificity is not known. This sample was taken from a study of Tregs in tolerant kidney transplant recipients. Germline CDR1 reads KGHSH; CDR2 reads LQKENI. After removal of 6 bases from V and 1 base from J, the junction contained 8 bases not matched to a gene. This CDR3 spans 16 amino acids. Study-wide results and limits: Changing PCR primers prevented nucleotide comparison between some patients' samples.

Method: immunoSEQ multiplex PCR; TCRdb's copy keeps in-frame clones and lacks some. Of over 50,000 clones in the sample, roughly 85% were seen once. Regulatory T cells were sorted from thawed PBMCs rested overnight at 37°C with about 220 IU/ml IL-2. The TCR comes from a human donor who received a combined kidney and bone marrow transplant. The chain carries TRBV18 and TRBJ2-1; 8 bases agree with TRBD1. The source was Tregs from blood, collected before the transplant. CDR3 sequence reads: CASSQYRGSSYNEQFF. Here the CDR3 DNA reads TGTGCCAGCTCCCAATACAGGGGGTCGTCCTACAATGAGCAGTTCTTC. Full variable domain (outside the CDR3, taken from reference TRBV18 and TRBJ2-1): NAGVMQNPRHLVRRRGQEARLRCSPMKGHSHVYWYRQLPEEGLKFMVYLQKENIIDESGMPKERFSAEFPKEGPSILRIQQVVRGDSAAYFCASSQYRGSSYNEQFFGPGTRLTVL.